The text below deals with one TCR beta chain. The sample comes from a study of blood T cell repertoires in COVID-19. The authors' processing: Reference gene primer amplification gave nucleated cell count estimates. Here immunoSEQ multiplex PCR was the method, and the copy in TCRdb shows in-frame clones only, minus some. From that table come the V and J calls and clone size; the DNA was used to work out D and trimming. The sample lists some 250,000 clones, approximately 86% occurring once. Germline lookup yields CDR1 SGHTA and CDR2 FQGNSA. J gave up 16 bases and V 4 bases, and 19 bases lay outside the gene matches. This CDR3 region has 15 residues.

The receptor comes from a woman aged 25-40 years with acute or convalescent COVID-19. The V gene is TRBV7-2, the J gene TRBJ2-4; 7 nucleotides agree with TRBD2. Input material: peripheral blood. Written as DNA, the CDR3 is TGTGCCAGCAGCTCAACCCCGACCTCCCGGGAGGCGTTATACTTC. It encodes CASSSTPTSREALYF.